In this sample, the clone carrying this TCR beta chain turned up a few times. Antigen unknown. This CDR3 comprises 13 residues. Trimming removed 4 bases from V and 8 bases from J, with 14 bases in between. Germline V CDR1 and CDR2: SNHLY, FYNNEI. These data belong to a study of CD4+ T cells in melanoma. Study-wide results and caveats: Neoantigen-specific CD4+ T cells in melanoma reportedly had diverse differentiation states. A reported correlation linked neoantigen-specific CD4+ T cells to CD8+, macrophage and B cell function.

TCRdb's copy holds only in-frame clones and misses some; the assay was immunoSEQ multiplex PCR. The sample lists some 11,000 clones, roughly two thirds occurring once. The specimen sequenced was cells from a culture (not recorded whether cultured in vitro). The clonotype comes from a human donor with melanoma. The chain joins TRBV2 to TRBJ1-2, with D unresolved. The CDR3 sequence: CASSGREGSGYTF. The CDR3 DNA follows: TGTGCCAGCAGTGGCCGGGAGGGTAGCGGCTACACCTTC.